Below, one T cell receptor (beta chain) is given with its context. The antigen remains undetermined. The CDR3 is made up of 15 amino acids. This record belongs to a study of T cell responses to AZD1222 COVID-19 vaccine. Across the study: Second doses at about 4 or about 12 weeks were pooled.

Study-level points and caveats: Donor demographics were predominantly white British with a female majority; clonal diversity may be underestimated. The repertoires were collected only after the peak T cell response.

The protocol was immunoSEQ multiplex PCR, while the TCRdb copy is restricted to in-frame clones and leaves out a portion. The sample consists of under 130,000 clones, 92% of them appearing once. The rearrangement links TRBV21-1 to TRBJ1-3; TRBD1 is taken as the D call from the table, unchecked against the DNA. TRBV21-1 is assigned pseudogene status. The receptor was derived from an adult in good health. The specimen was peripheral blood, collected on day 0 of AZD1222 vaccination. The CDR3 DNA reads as TGTGCCAGCAGCAAAGTGGCAGTGTATGGAAACACCATATATTTT. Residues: CASSKVAVYGNTIYF.